This T cell receptor (beta chain) is drawn from a study of blood T cell repertoires in COVID-19. In this sample, this clone turned up a few times. Produced via immunoSEQ multiplex PCR; TCRdb's table is partial and in-frame only. There are 35,000 to 45,000 clones in the sample; 75% to 85% occur only once, and more than 20% lies in the top ten. Sequenced material: peripheral blood. This TCR was sampled from a man in his sixties or seventies with acute or convalescent COVID-19.

CDR3 amino acids: CASRRDRHEQYF. CDR3 DNA sequence: TGTGCCAGCAGGAGAGACAGACACGAGCAGTACTTC. The chain is built from TRBV28 and TRBJ2-7; tentative D call: TRBD1 (5 bases). Germline V CDR1 and CDR2: MDHEN, SYDVKM. CDR3 length: 12 residues. Trimming left V 6 bases short and J 5 bases short, with 11 bases between.